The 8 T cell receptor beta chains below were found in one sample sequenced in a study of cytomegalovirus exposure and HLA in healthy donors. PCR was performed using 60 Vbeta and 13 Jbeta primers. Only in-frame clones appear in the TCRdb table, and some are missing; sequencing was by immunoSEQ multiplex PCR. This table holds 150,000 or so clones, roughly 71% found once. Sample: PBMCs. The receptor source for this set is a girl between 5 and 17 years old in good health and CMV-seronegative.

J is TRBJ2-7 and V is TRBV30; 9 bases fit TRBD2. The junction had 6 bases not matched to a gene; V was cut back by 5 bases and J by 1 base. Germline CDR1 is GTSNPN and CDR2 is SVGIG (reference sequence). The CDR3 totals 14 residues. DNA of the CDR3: TGTGCCTGGGCGGGGGGGCATCCATCCTACGAGCAGTACTTC. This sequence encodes CAWAGGHPSYEQYF.

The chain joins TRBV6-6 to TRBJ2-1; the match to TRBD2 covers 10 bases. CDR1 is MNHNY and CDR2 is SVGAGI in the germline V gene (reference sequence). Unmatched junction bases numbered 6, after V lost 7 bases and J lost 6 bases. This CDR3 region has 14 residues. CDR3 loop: CASTTSGAINEQFF. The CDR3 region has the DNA TGTGCCAGCACAACTAGCGGGGCGATCAATGAGCAGTTCTTC.

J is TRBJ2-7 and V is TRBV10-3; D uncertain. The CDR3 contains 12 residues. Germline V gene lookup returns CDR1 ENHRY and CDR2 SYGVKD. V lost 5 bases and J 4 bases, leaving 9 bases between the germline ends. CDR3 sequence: CAISLDTYEQYF. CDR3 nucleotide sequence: TGTGCCATCAGTCTTGACACTTACGAGCAGTACTTC.

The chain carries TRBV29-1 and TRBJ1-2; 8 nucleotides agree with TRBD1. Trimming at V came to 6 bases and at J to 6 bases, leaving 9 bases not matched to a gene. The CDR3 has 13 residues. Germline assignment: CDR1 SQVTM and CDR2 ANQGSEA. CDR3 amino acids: CSVSQGAGHGYTF. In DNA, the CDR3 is TGCAGCGTATCCCAGGGGGCGGGCCATGGCTACACCTTC.

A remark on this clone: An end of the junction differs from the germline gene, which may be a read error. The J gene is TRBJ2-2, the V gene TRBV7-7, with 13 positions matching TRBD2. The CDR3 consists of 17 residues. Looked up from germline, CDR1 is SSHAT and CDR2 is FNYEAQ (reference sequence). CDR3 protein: CASSPTSGGPTPGELFF. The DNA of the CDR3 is TGTGCTAGCAGCCCGACTAGCGGGGGGCCGACCCCCGGGGAGCTGTTTTTT.

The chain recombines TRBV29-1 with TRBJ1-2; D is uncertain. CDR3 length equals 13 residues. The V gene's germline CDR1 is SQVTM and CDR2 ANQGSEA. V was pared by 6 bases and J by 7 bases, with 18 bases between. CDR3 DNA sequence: TGCAGCGTCCCGGCGGGAGGCCCCCGTGGCTACACCTTC. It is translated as CSVPAGGPRGYTF.

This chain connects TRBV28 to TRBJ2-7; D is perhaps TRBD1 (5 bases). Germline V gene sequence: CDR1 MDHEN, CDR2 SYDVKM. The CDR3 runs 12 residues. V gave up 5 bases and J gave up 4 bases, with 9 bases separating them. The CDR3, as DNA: TGTGCCAGCAGTACCCCAGGGTACGAGCAGTACTTC. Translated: CASSTPGYEQYF.

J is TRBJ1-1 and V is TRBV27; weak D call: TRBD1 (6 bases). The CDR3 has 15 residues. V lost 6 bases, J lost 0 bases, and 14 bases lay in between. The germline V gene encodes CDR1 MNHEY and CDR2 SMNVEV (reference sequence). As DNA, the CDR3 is TGTGCCAGCAGAACAAAGGACAGCTTGAACACTGAAGCTTTCTTT. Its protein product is CASRTKDSLNTEAFF.